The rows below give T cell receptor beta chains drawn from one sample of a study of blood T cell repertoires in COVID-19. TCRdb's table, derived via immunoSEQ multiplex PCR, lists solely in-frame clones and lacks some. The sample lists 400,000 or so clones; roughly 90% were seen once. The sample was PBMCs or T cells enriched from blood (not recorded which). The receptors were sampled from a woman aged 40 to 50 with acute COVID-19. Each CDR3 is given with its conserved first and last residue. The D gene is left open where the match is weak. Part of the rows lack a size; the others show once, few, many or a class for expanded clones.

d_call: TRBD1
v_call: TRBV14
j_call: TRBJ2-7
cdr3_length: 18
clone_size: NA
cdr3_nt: TGTGCCAGCAGCCAAGGGCCTTTTCCGGGACAGGGTATCTACGAGCAGTACTTC
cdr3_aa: CASSQGPFPGQGIYEQYF

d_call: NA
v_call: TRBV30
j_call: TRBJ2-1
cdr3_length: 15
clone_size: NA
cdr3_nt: TGTGCCTGGAGTCCCGAATGGGGGGGCCCAGCTGAGCAGTTCTTC
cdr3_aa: CAWSPEWGGPAEQFF

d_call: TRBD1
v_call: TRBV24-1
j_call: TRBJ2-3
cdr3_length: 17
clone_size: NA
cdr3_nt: TGTGCCACCAGTGGCCCCAGCCCGGACAGGGGGCTGGATACGCAGTATTTT
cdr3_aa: CATSGPSPDRGLDTQYF

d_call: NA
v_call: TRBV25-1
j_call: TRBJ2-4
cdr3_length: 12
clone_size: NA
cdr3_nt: TGTGCCAGCAGTGAAAACAAAGACATTCAGTACTTC
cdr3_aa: CASSENKDIQYF

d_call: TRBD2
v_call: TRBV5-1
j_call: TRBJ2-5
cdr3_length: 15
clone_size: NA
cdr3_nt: TGCGCCAGCAGCTTTAGCGGGGGGGCGTCGGAGACCCAGTACTTC
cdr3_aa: CASSFSGGASETQYF

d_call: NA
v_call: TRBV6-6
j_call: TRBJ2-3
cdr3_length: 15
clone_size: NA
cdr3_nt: TGTGCCAGCACCTTTACCAGGACTGAGCGAGATACGCAGTATTTT
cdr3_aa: CASTFTRTERDTQYF

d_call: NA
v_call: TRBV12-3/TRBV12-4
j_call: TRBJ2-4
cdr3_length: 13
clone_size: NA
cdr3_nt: TGTGCCAGCAGTTTAGGGGGCCCGGACATTCAGTACTTC
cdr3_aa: CASSLGGPDIQYF

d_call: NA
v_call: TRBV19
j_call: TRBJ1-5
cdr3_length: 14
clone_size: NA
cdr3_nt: TGTGCCAGTTCTGCTACTAATAGCAATCAGCCCCAGCATTTT
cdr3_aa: CASSATNSNQPQHF

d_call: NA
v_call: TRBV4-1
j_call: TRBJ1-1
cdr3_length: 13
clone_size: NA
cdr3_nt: TGCGCCAGCAGCCAAGGGAAGGGGACTGAAGCTTTCTTT
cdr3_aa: CASSQGKGTEAFF

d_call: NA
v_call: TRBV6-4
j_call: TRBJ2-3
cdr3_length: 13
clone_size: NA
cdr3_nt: TGTGCCAGCAAGGGGACTGGCACAGATACGCAGTATTTT
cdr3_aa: CASKGTGTDTQYF

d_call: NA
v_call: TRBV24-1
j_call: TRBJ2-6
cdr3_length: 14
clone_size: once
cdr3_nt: TGTGCCACCAGTCACTCCTTCGGGGCCAACGTCCTGACTTTC
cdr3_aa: CATSHSFGANVLTF

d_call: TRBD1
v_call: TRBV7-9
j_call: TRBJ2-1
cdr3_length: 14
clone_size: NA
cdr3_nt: TGTGCCAGCATCCCGGGACAGGTGTCGAATGAGCAGTTCTTC
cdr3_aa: CASIPGQVSNEQFF

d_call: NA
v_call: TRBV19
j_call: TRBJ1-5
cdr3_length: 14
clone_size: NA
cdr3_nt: TGTGCCAGTAGTGTGACAGGACCCAATCAGCCCCAGCATTTT
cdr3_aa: CASSVTGPNQPQHF

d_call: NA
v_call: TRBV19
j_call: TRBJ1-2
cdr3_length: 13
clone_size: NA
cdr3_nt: TGTGCCAGTAGATGGGACAACGGTAGGGGCTACACCTTC
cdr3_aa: CASRWDNGRGYTF

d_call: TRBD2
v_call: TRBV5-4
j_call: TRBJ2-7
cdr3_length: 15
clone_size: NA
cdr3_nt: TGTGCCAGCAGCTTCGGACTAGCGGGGGAGTACGAGCAGTACTTC
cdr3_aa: CASSFGLAGEYEQYF

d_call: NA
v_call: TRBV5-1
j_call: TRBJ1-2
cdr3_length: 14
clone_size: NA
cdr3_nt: TGCGCCAGCAGCTTCTCCGGGACACCGGCGCGTCACACCTTC
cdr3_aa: CASSFSGTPARHTF

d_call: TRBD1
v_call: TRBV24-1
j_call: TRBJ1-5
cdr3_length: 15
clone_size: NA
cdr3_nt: TGTGCCACCAGTGATGGGAGACAGGGGTGGAAGCCCCAGCATTTT
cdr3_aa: CATSDGRQGWKPQHF

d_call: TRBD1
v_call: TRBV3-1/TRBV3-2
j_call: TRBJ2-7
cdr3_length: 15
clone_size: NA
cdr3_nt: TGTGCCAGCAGCCAAGACGCGACAGGGAGCTACGAGCAGTACTTC
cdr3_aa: CASSQDATGSYEQYF

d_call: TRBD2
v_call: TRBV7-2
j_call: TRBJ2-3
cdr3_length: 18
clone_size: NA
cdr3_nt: TGTGCCAACGGGGCCTATTTTAGCTCGGGGGGGAGCACAGATACGCAGTATTTT
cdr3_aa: CANGAYFSSGGSTDTQYF

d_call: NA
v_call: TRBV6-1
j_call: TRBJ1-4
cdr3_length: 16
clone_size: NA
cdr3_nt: TGTGCCAGCAGTGCGTCCCCCCTCGGGACTAATGAAAAACTGTTTTTT
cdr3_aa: CASSASPLGTNEKLFF

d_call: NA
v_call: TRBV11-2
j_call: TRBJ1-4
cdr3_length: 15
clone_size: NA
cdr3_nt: TGTGCCAGCAGCTTAGGGGCGCTACTTAATGAAAAACTGTTTTTT
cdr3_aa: CASSLGALLNEKLFF

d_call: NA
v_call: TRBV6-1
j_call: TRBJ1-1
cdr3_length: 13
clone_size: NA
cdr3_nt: TGTGCCAGCAGTGAAGGGCTGAACACTGAAGCTTTCTTT
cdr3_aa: CASSEGLNTEAFF